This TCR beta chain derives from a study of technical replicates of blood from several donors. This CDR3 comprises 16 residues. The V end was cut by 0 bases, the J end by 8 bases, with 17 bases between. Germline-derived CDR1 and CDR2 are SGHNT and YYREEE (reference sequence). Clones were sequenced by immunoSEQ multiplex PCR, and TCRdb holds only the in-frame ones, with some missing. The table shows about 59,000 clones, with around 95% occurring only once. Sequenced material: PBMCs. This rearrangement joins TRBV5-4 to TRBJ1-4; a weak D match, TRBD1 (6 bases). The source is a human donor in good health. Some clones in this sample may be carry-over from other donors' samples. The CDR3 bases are TGTGCCAGCAGCTTGGGGATGGGCAGGGGAGACGAAAAACTGTTTTTT. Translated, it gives CASSLGMGRGDEKLFF.